This T cell receptor beta chain was identified during a study of regulatory T cells in long-lasting Graves disease. The V gene lost 5 bases and the J gene lost 3 bases, with 17 bases spanning the gap. This CDR3 comprises 15 residues. Looked up from germline, CDR1 is MNHEY and CDR2 is SVGEGT. Arm-PCR of CDR3 regions and iRepertoire HTBI primers were used to build TCR beta libraries. TCRdb processed the multiplex PCR reads anew with MiXCR; each CDR3 protein has one entry. The sample includes roughly 610,000 distinct CDR3 sequences, about 16% of them seen just once. This sample's time point: newly diagnosed GD, antithyroid drugs for less than 3 months. RNA from PBMCs was the source of the TCR library. There are a few counts of this clonotype. These records were also assigned to another study, of T cells in Graves' hyperthyroidism and ophthalmopathy.

This specimen consisted of peripheral blood mononuclear cells (PBMCs), obtained at new diagnosis, from a patient treated with antithyroid drugs. The V call is TRBV6-2 or TRBV6-3, the J call TRBJ2-7; tentatively, D is TRBD1 (5 bases). The origin of this receptor is a man between 18 and 35 years old with Graves disease. This chain's CDR3 is CASSPTATVLYEQYF. The CDR3 region has the DNA TGTGCCAGCAGTCCGACGGCGACAGTGCTCTACGAGCAGTACTTC.